These T cell receptor beta chains were read from a single sample in a study of T cells after yellow fever vaccination. Each CDR3 protein gets one entry after TCRdb re-called the 5' RACE reads with MiXCR. This sample has 300,000 or so distinct CDR3 sequences; around 4.1% occur once, and the top ten carry approximately 24%. Sequenced material: PBMCs, taken 5 days after the yellow fever booster vaccination. The receptors were gathered from a man between 18 and 35 years old who received the YFV17D yellow fever vaccine. CDR3s include the opening cysteine and the closing phenylalanine or tryptophan. The D gene is left open where the match is weak. A clone size is listed for some rows: how often the clone was seen (once, few, many), or a class if it is expanded.

>.|few|TRBV19|TRBJ1-1
CASRRFGRQNTEAFF
TGTGCCAGTAGGAGATTCGGGCGGCAGAACACTGAAGCTTTCTTT
>.|few|TRBV7-8|TRBJ1-3
CASSWGNTIYF
TGTGCCAGCAGTTGGGGAAACACCATATATTTT
>.|.|TRBV6-5|TRBJ1-5
CASRAGNQPQHF
TGTGCCAGCAGGGCCGGCAATCAGCCCCAGCATTTT
>.|.|TRBV5-4|TRBJ1-6
CASSSGTEYNSPLHF
TGTGCCAGCAGCTCCGGGACCGAATATAATTCACCCCTCCACTTT
>TRBD2|few|TRBV7-2|TRBJ2-7
CASSRLAGVNYEQYF
TGTGCCAGCAGCCGACTAGCGGGGGTTAACTACGAGCAGTACTTC
>TRBD1|.|TRBV29-1|TRBJ2-7
CSVDVSGTGVGEQYF
TGCAGCGTTGACGTCAGCGGGACAGGGGTTGGGGAGCAGTACTTC
>.|.|TRBV20-1|TRBJ2-7
CSAREEVTYEQYF
TGCAGTGCTAGAGAGGAGGTTACCTACGAGCAGTACTTC
>.|few|TRBV2|TRBJ1-2
CASAHPEGRDYGYTF
TGTGCCAGCGCCCATCCCGAGGGTCGGGACTATGGCTACACCTTC
>TRBD1|.|TRBV7-9|TRBJ2-7
CASFPGQGRYEQYF
TGTGCCAGCTTTCCGGGACAGGGACGCTACGAGCAGTACTTC
>.|few|TRBV7-9|TRBJ2-3
CASSPEVSAGGDTQYF
TGTGCCAGCAGCCCAGAGGTCTCGGCAGGAGGGGATACGCAGTATTTT
>.|many|TRBV4-1|TRBJ2-5
CASSRLPQISPQETQYF
TGCGCCAGCAGCCGCCTCCCGCAGATTTCTCCCCAAGAGACCCAGTACTTC
>.|.|TRBV28|TRBJ2-1
CASSAFDWYSYNEQFF
TGTGCCAGCAGTGCCTTCGACTGGTACTCCTACAATGAGCAGTTCTTC
>TRBD1|few|TRBV6-5|TRBJ2-2
CASSYDRGPKGELFF
TGTGCCAGCAGTTATGACAGGGGTCCCAAGGGGGAGCTGTTTTTT
>TRBD2|few|TRBV7-2|TRBJ2-1
CASSPPPWTSVDNEQFF
TGTGCCAGCAGCCCGCCCCCGTGGACTAGCGTTGACAATGAGCAGTTCTTC
>TRBD1|many|TRBV5-1|TRBJ1-1
CASSPGQGNTEAFF
TGCGCCAGCAGCCCGGGACAGGGGAACACTGAAGCTTTCTTT
>TRBD2|many|TRBV4-3|TRBJ2-3
CASSQEGGSTDTQYF
TGCGCCAGCAGCCAAGAGGGGGGGAGCACAGATACGCAGTATTTT
>.|many|TRBV5-1|TRBJ1-1
CASSLETWNTEAFF
TGCGCCAGCAGCTTGGAGACATGGAACACTGAAGCTTTCTTT